This TCR beta chain comes out of a study of T cell changes during pregnancy in multiple sclerosis. Using immunoSEQ multiplex PCR, the repertoire was profiled, and TCRdb retains in-frame clones only, with some absent. There are 85,000 to 90,000 clones in the sample; nearly 95% occur only once, and about 1.7% lies in the top ten. There are 15 residues in the CDR3. Germline V lookup: CDR1 MNHNS, CDR2 SASEGT. Losses at the gene ends were 10 bases for V and 8 bases for J; bases not matched to a gene: 18. The rearrangement joins TRBV6-1 to TRBJ1-2; 8 bases match TRBD1. This clonotype was obtained from a female donor in good health, enrolled as a control in a pregnancy study. Sequenced material: peripheral blood, taken after pregnancy. The CDR3 reads CAIMGQALSWGGYTF. As DNA, the CDR3 is TGTGCCATCATGGGACAGGCGTTATCATGGGGAGGCTACACCTTC.